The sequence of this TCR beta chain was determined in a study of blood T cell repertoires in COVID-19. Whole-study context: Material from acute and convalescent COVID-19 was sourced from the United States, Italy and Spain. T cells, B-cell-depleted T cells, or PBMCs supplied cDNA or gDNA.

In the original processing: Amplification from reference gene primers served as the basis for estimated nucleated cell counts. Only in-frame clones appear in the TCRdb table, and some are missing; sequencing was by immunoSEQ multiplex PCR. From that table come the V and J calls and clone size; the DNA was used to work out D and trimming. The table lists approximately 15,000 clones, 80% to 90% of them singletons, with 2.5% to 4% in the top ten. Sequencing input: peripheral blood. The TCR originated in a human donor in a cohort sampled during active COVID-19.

This chain's CDR3 is CASSTKSLSVDIQYF. CDR3 in DNA: TGTGCCAGCTCAACCAAATCGCTGTCGGTGGACATTCAGTACTTC. The rearrangement links TRBV18 to TRBJ2-4, with D unresolved. The germline V gene has CDR1 KGHSH and CDR2 LQKENI. V was trimmed by 5 bases and J by 8 bases, leaving 19 bases between them. The CDR3 is made up of 15 amino acids.